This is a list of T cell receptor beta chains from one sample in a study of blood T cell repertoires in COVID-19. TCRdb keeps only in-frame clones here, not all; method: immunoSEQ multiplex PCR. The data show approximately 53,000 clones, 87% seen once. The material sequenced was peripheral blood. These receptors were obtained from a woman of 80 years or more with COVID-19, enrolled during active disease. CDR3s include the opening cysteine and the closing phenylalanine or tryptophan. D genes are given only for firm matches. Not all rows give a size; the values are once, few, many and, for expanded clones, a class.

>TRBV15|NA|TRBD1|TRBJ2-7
TGTGCCACCAGCAGAGTGGACAGGGCTGTCTACGAGCAGTACTTC
CATSRVDRAVYEQYF
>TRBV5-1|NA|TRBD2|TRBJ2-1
TGCGCCAGCAGCTTGGGGGGACTAGCGTCCTACAATGAGCAGTTCTTC
CASSLGGLASYNEQFF
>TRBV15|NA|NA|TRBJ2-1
TGTGCCACCAGCTCCTCCTTGCGGGATGAGCAGTTCTTC
CATSSSLRDEQFF
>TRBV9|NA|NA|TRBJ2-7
TGTGCCAGCAGCGTAGAGGACGGGGGGCCGGGATCCTACGAGCAGTACTTC
CASSVEDGGPGSYEQYF
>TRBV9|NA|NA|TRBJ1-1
TGTGCCAGCAGCGTGAGGGACACGAACACTGAAGCTTTCTTT
CASSVRDTNTEAFF
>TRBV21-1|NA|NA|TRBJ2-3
TGTGCCAGCAGCAAAGATAAGGACAGCAATTGCACAGATACGCAGTATTTT
CASSKDKDSNCTDTQYF
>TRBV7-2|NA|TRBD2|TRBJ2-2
TGTGCCAGCAGCTTGGGACTAGATAGTACCGGGGAGCTGTTTTTT
CASSLGLDSTGELFF
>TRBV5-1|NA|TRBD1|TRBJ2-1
TGCGCCAGCAGCTGGGGACAGTACAATGAGCAGTTCTTC
CASSWGQYNEQFF
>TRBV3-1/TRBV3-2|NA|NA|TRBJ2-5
TGTGCCAGCAGCCGCCCCACAACAGCCCAAGAGACCCAGTACTTC
CASSRPTTAQETQYF
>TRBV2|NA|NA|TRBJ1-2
TGTGCCAGCAGTGAGGGCCACCCAAACGGCTACACCTTC
CASSEGHPNGYTF
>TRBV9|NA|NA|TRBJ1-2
TGTGCCAGCAGCGTACCGGGCTATGGCTACACCTTC
CASSVPGYGYTF
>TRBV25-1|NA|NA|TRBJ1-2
TGTGCCAGCAGTGAATTCACTGAGGGAGATGGCTACACCTTC
CASSEFTEGDGYTF
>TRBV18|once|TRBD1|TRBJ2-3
TGTGCCAGCTCACCACGGCAGGGGGCGAGGGGAGATACGCAGTATTTT
CASSPRQGARGDTQYF
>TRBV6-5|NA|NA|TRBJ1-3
TGTGCCAGCAGCACGGGGGACCAGGGAAACACCATATATTTT
CASSTGDQGNTIYF
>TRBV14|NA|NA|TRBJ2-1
TGTGCCAGCAGCCACCCCGGTTTCGAGCAGTTCTTC
CASSHPGFEQFF